Below are 30 T cell receptor beta chains sequenced from a single sample in a study of blood T cells in healthy people across ages. Combining a sample-barcoded 5' primer with a J-beta primer mix, a second PCR ran for roughly 7 to 12 cycles. TCRdb used MiXCR to reprocess the 5' RACE reads, holding one entry per CDR3 protein. The profile covers about 670,000 distinct CDR3 sequences, with roughly two fifths appearing a single time and about 30% taken by the ten largest. The sequenced material came from blood. The receptors shown here come from a man of 80 years or more in good health.

The V gene is TRBV7-2, the J gene TRBJ2-7, with 8 bases identical to TRBD1. Germline V lookup: CDR1 SGHTA, CDR2 FQGNSA. The CDR3 extends over 15 amino acids. The junction had 8 bases not matched to a gene; V was cut back by 3 bases and J by 4 bases. The CDR3 region is CASSFPPGTGYEQYF. The CDR3 bases are TGTGCCAGCAGCTTTCCGCCCGGGACAGGATACGAGCAGTACTTC.

The V and J genes are TRBV12-3 or TRBV12-4 and TRBJ2-1; 9 bases map to TRBD1. The DNA matches TRBJ2-7 better at its end, which makes the J call doubtful. This CDR3 region has 15 residues. This CDR3 is CASSSAGTGKHVQYF. CDR3 nucleotide sequence: TGTGCCAGCAGTTCGGCCGGGACAGGGAAGCACGTGCAGTACTTC.

This clonotype was observed at least ten times. CDR3 in amino acids: CASSADGGTLQPQHF. In nucleotides, the CDR3 is TGTGCCAGCAGCGCGGATGGGGGGACGCTTCAGCCCCAGCATTTT. The rearrangement links TRBV7-2 to TRBJ1-5, with D perhaps matching TRBD1 (5 bases). This CDR3 spans 15 amino acids. Trimming left V 5 bases short and J 6 bases short, with 17 bases between. Germline V CDR1 and CDR2: SGHTA, FQGNSA.

This clonotype was detected a few times. This chain uses TRBV7-2 with TRBJ1-4; weak D call: TRBD1 (5 bases). Germline-derived CDR1 and CDR2 are SGHTA and FQGNSA. V lost 5 bases and J 6 bases, leaving 16 bases between the germline ends. The CDR3 extends over 15 amino acids. CDR3 residues: CASSQKVGGDEKLFF. DNA for the CDR3: TGTGCCAGCAGCCAGAAGGTGGGGGGTGATGAAAAACTGTTTTTT.

This chain connects TRBV4-3 to TRBJ2-7; D may match TRBD1 or TRBD2 (5 bases each). The CDR3 covers 14 residues. V lost 4 bases and J 6 bases, leaving 16 bases between the germline ends. Germline V gene sequence: CDR1 LGHNA, CDR2 YSLEER. CDR3 region: CASSPRGRVTEQYF. The CDR3 coding sequence is TGCGCCAGCAGCCCCCGGGGCCGGGTTACCGAGCAGTACTTC.

V is TRBV6-2 or TRBV6-3 and J is TRBJ1-5; D not certain. Looked up from germline, CDR1 is MNHEY and CDR2 is SVGEGT. The CDR3 has 14 residues. Trimming left V 5 bases short and J 3 bases short, with 11 bases between. The CDR3 DNA reads as TGTGCCAGCAGTGACGACCGGCCCAATCAGCCCCAGCATTTT. This encodes CASSDDRPNQPQHF.

This sequence joins TRBV15 and TRBJ2-1; the match to TRBD1 covers 7 bases. This CDR3 is 16 amino acids long. The V gene end was trimmed by 1 base and the J gene end by 4 bases; junction bases not matched to a gene: 7. Germline V gene lookup returns CDR1 LNHNV and CDR2 YYDKDF (reference sequence). In DNA form, the CDR3 reads TGTGCCACCAGCAGAGGACAGGGCGAACAATACAATGAGCAGTTCTTC. Encoded protein: CATSRGQGEQYNEQFF.

This sequence joins TRBV7-2 and TRBJ1-2; 9 nucleotides line up with TRBD1. This CDR3 region has 14 residues. Germline CDR1 is SGHTA and CDR2 is FQGNSA. The J segment lost 4 bases and the V segment lost 11 bases, leaving 11 bases of the junction unmatched. CDR3 coding DNA: TGTGCCGGCACCGTATCGGGACAGGGCTATGGCTACACCTTC. Amino acid sequence: CAGTVSGQGYGYTF.

This CDR3 reads CASSPGLAGHQETQYF. In DNA form, the CDR3 reads TGTGCCAGCAGCCCGGGACTAGCGGGACACCAAGAGACCCAGTACTTC. The chain employs TRBV3-1 and TRBJ2-5; 13 bases line up with TRBD2. Looked up from germline, CDR1 is LGHDT and CDR2 is YNNKEL (reference sequence). CDR3 length equals 16 residues. The junction had 2 bases not matched to a gene; V was cut back by 4 bases and J by 0 bases.

The CDR3 DNA reads TGTGCCAGCAGCTTTCTAGCGGGGGGATCCGGGGAGCTGTTTTTT. Protein sequence: CASSFLAGGSGELFF. The rearrangement joins TRBV11-2 to TRBJ2-2; 11 bases match TRBD2. Trimming cost V 3 bases and J 6 bases; bases outside gene matches: 3. The CDR3 sequence is 15 residues long. Germline V lookup: CDR1 SGHAT, CDR2 FQNNGV.

V gene TRBV18 combines with J gene TRBJ2-1; D is undetermined. The CDR3 spans 14 residues. The ends were cut back, 0 bases at V and 13 bases at J, with 16 bases in the middle. The germline V gene has CDR1 KGHSH and CDR2 LQKENI. In DNA, the CDR3 is TGTGCCAGCTCACCACCGAGACCCCAGGAGACCCAGTTCTTC. It codes for CASSPPRPQETQFF.

This clonotype has a handful of counts. The chain employs TRBV5-1 and TRBJ1-4, with a tentative D call TRBD1 (5 bases). The CDR3 loop spans 13 amino acids. The germline V and J ends were trimmed by 2 bases and 6 bases, with 8 bases remaining between them. Germline CDR1 is SGHRS and CDR2 is YFSETQ. CDR3 loop: CASSFTRDEKLFF. The CDR3 bases are TGCGCCAGCAGCTTTACCAGGGATGAAAAACTGTTTTTT.

Only a few counts were recorded for this clonotype. The chain joins TRBV20-1 to TRBJ2-7; D uncertain. The CDR3 runs 14 residues. Germline assignment: CDR1 DFQATT and CDR2 SNEGSKA (reference sequence). V lost 5 bases and J 7 bases, leaving 21 bases between the germline ends. The CDR3 is CSAAPAGPASEQYF. The CDR3 coding sequence is TGCAGTGCTGCCCCCGCTGGACCGGCTAGTGAGCAGTACTTC.

The chain couples TRBV6-2 or TRBV6-3 to TRBJ1-4, with 11 bases matching TRBD1. This CDR3 is 18 amino acids long. The junction had 11 bases not matched to a gene; V was cut back by 6 bases and J by 2 bases. Germline CDR1 is MNHEY and CDR2 is SVGEGT. CDR3 in amino acids: CASSRRTGGVSTNEKLFF. The DNA of the CDR3 is TGTGCCAGCAGCAGACGGACAGGGGGCGTTTCGACTAATGAAAAACTGTTTTTT.

Only a few counts were recorded for this clonotype. The V gene is TRBV20-1, the J gene TRBJ2-1, with TRBD2 identical over 7 bases. The germline V gene encodes CDR1 DFQATT and CDR2 SNEGSKA (reference sequence). The CDR3 consists of 14 residues. V dropped 6 bases and J dropped 4; count of bases not matched to a gene: 9. As DNA, the CDR3 is TGCAGTGCCTCGACTCTAGCGGCATACAATGAGCAGTTCTTC. This codes for CSASTLAAYNEQFF.

V is TRBV27 and J is TRBJ1-2; 12 bases line up with TRBD1. Germline lookup yields CDR1 MNHEY and CDR2 SMNVEV (reference sequence). The CDR3 has 15 residues. V was clipped by 3 bases and J by 7 bases; unmatched bases: 6. In nucleotides, the CDR3 is TGTGCCAGCAGTTTGGGGACAGGGGGCGCGGGTGGCTACACCTTC. Protein: CASSLGTGGAGGYTF.

A note on this clonotype: A much more abundant neighbour one base away suggests this may be a read error. CDR3: CASSDSTPKSSGANVLTF. The DNA of the CDR3 is TGTGCCAGCAGTGACAGTACGCCGAAGAGCTCTGGGGCCAACGTCCTGACTTTC. V is TRBV6-1 and J is TRBJ2-6, with no clear D. CDR1 and CDR2 from the germline V gene are MNHNS and SASEGT. Between the trimmed V and J ends, which lost 3 bases and 0 bases, there was a span of 15 bases. The CDR3 is 18 residues long.

V is TRBV7-2 and J is TRBJ1-2; D is unclear. The CDR3 covers 12 residues. Trimming left V 0 bases short and J 4 bases short, with 3 bases between. The germline V gene has CDR1 SGHTA and CDR2 FQGNSA. DNA for the CDR3: TGTGCCAGCAGCTTAGCTACCTATGGCTACACCTTC. Amino acid sequence: CASSLATYGYTF. Based on the CDR3 plus reference TRBV7-2 and TRBJ1-2, the full variable domain is GAGVSQSPSNKVTEKGKDVELRCDPISGHTALYWYRQSLGQGLEFLIYFQGNSAPDKSGLPSDRFSAERTGGSVSTLTIQRTQQEDSAVYLCASSLATYGYTFGSGTRLTVV.

The chain carries TRBV24-1 and TRBJ2-7; 10 bases align to TRBD2. The J call may not be correct, given that the DNA end is closer to TRBJ2-5. This CDR3 spans 15 amino acids. Germline CDR1 reads KGHDR; CDR2 reads SFDVKD. The CDR3 DNA is TGTGCCACCAGTGAGCTCACTAGCGGGACGGAGACCCAGTACTTC. Amino acid sequence: CATSELTSGTETQYF.

The chain is built from TRBV2 and TRBJ2-6; tentative D call: TRBD1 (5 bases). The V gene lost 6 bases and the J gene lost 4 bases, with 13 bases spanning the gap. This CDR3 spans 15 amino acids. Germline CDR1 reads SNHLY; CDR2 reads FYNNEI. CDR3 nucleotide sequence: TGTGCCAGCAGCAACAGGAATCGGGGGGCCAACGTCCTGACTTTC. This codes for CASSNRNRGANVLTF.

This clonotype has just a few counts. The chain employs TRBV5-6 and TRBJ2-7; D remains ambiguous. This CDR3 has 13 amino acids. The germline CDR1 and CDR2 sequences are SGHDT and YYEEEE. The V end was cut by 0 bases, the J end by 6 bases, with 10 bases between. CDR3 in DNA: TGTGCCAGCAGCTTGGAAGTGGTTGGCGAGCAGTACTTC. Amino acid sequence: CASSLEVVGEQYF.

In this sample, this clonotype turned up a few times. CDR3 in DNA: TGTGCCAGCAGCTTATCCAGGCGCTACGAGCAGTACTTC. Translating gives CASSLSRRYEQYF. This sequence joins TRBV7-2 and TRBJ2-7, with D uncertain. The CDR3 length is 13 residues. Germline V gene lookup returns CDR1 SGHTA and CDR2 FQGNSA. Trimming removed 2 bases at V and 3 bases at J, with 8 bases between.

This sequence joins TRBV6-2 or TRBV6-3 and TRBJ1-5; D perhaps matches TRBD1 (6 bases). V gave up 4 bases and J gave up 11 bases, with 21 bases separating them. The CDR3 is 15 amino acids. CDR1 and CDR2 (germline): MNHEY, SVGEGT. CDR3 sequence (DNA): TGTGCCAGCAGTTGGACTAGCGGGGGGCCAGAGACCCAGCATTTT. This codes for CASSWTSGGPETQHF.

This chain uses TRBV9 with TRBJ2-1; D is possibly TRBD1 or TRBD2 (5 bases each). Looked up from germline, CDR1 is SGDLS and CDR2 is YYNGEE. V gave up 5 bases and J gave up 13 bases, with 19 bases separating them. The CDR3 has 13 residues. CDR3 in amino acids: CASRQDSQSSQFF. The CDR3 nucleotides are TGTGCCAGCAGACAGGACTCGCAATCCTCACAGTTCTTC.

CDR3 sequence reads: CASSLQLAALGTDTQYF. CDR3 sequence (DNA): TGTGCCAGCAGCTTACAACTAGCGGCCCTGGGCACAGATACGCAGTATTTT. The V gene is TRBV7-8, the J gene TRBJ2-3, with TRBD2 matching 8 bases. CDR1 is SGHVS and CDR2 is FQNEAQ in the germline V gene. V lost 2 bases, J lost 1 base, and 8 bases stayed unmatched. The CDR3 spans 17 residues. The entire variable domain, with the rest obtained from reference TRBV7-8 and TRBJ2-3, is as follows: GAGVSQSPRYKVAKRGQDVALRCDPISGHVSLFWYQQALGQGPEFLTYFQNEAQLDKSGLPSDRFFAERPEGSVSTLKIQRTQQEDSAVYLCASSLQLAALGTDTQYFGPGTRLTVL.

Details on this clonotype: A clone one base away is much larger, so this may be a read error. Here the CDR3 DNA reads TGTGCCAGCAGCTCCCCAAGCGGGAGGAGTAGGTACAATGAGCAGTACTTC. This sequence encodes CASSSPSGRSRYNEQYF. J is TRBJ2-1 and V is TRBV27, with 9 bases lining up with TRBD2. The DNA end is more similar to TRBJ2-7, so the J call may be wrong. The CDR3 is 17 amino acids. CDR1 and CDR2 (germline): MNHEY, SMNVEV (reference sequence).

The sample holds a few counts of this clonotype. The chain employs TRBV7-3 and TRBJ2-1; TRBD2 aligns across 12 bases. V shed 5 bases and J 8 bases; nucleotides not matched to a gene: 13. Looked up from germline, CDR1 is SGHTA and CDR2 is FQGTGA. There are 17 residues in the CDR3. The CDR3 DNA sequence: TGTGCCAGCAGCACGGGACTAGCGGGCCCAGCCACGGATGAGCAGTTCTTC. It encodes CASSTGLAGPATDEQFF.

The DNA of the CDR3 is TGTGCCAGCAGCTTAGATACTCAGGGTCTGGGGTTCTTC. Its protein product is CASSLDTQGLGFF. J is TRBJ2-1 and V is TRBV11-2; TRBD1 might be the D (5 bases). Trimming shortened V by 0 bases and J by 15 bases, and 15 bases separated the two germline ends. This CDR3 comprises 13 residues. Germline V gene lookup returns CDR1 SGHAT and CDR2 FQNNGV.

The sample holds many counts of this clonotype. V usage is TRBV7-2 and J usage is TRBJ2-7; no reliable D call. Looked up from germline, CDR1 is SGHTA and CDR2 is FQGNSA. The CDR3 extends over 15 amino acids. V gave up 1 base and J gave up 0 bases, with 10 bases separating them. In nucleotides, the CDR3 is TGTGCCAGCAGCTTAGAGGTCCTTGCCTCCTACGAGCAGTACTTC. Amino acid sequence: CASSLEVLASYEQYF.

As to this clonotype: Since a much larger clone is just one base distant, this may be a read error. J is TRBJ1-5 and V is TRBV6-6, with a possible D match to TRBD1 (6 bases). V gave up 6 bases and J gave up 5 bases, with 14 bases separating them. The CDR3 length is 14 residues. The germline V gene encodes CDR1 MNHNY and CDR2 SVGAGI (reference sequence). The CDR3 loop is CASSRQEDDQPQHF. In DNA, the CDR3 is TGTGCCAGCAGCCGACAGGAGGACGATCAGCCCCAGCATTTT.